This T cell receptor beta chain came from a study of blood T cells in healthy people across ages (dated by TCRdb to about 2015). Study-wide context: In model experiments, template switching captured roughly one uniquely barcoded TCR beta cDNA molecule for every two T cells. To track age-related changes in TCR beta repertoire diversity, the study relied on deep sequencing normalized with unique cDNA molecular identifiers. Donors were grouped into four age groups: young (average roughly 15 years), middle-aged (roughly 37), aged (roughly 62) and long-lived (around 80). To avoid experimental bias, donors of different ages were spread randomly across the sequencing lanes. Two additional independent replicas of 1 million unique cDNA reads from the same blood draw were analyzed for two donors (one aged 18 to 30 and one aged 80 or older).

CDR1 and CDR2 are read off the germline V gene as MNHNS and SASEGT. The cysteine opens and the phenylalanine closes a CDR3 of 17 amino acids. The kept DNA is CDR3 alone, 51 bases in frame from the first base. From V the trimming removes 6 bases and from J it removes 8 bases, while the gene matches leave 15 bases of the junction unaccounted for. The research as a whole found: Estimates of total diversity from one million sequenced T cells were regarded as lower bounds and underestimates. Conclusive comparison of naive and antigen-experienced compartments was prevented by the profiling of bulk unsorted PBMCs. Because the CMV infection status of the donors was unknown, age-related changes in expanded clonotypes may potentially have been confounded. As age increased, observed TCR beta diversity per million T cells dropped in a roughly linear way, and a significant reduction was already evident by age about 40. The percentage of naive T cells measured by flow cytometry correlated strongly with observed TCR beta diversity. Compared with the aged group, the long-lived group had more naive CD4+ T cells, fewer expanded clones and increased TCR diversity, a pattern suggesting age selection.

Systemically healthy Caucasian individuals from Russia, 35 to 50 in total and aged roughly 6 to 95 years, were included as donors. Each donor gave about 9.7 milliliters of peripheral blood, drawn into EDTA-treated Vacutainer tubes. Ficoll-Paque density-gradient centrifugation was used to isolate PBMCs, with at least 6 million obtained per sample. Total RNA was extracted from PBMCs with Trizol reagent, with at least 5 micrograms obtained per sample. For every donor, an aliquot of PBMCs went through flow cytometry to measure the percentages of naive CD45RAhigh/CD27high T cells. Libraries were made using 5' RACE. Sequencer: Illumina HiSeq 2500. The second PCR ran for roughly 6 to 11 cycles and used a J-beta primer mix along with a sample-barcoded 5' primer. Each TCR beta cDNA molecule received a unique molecular identifier from a template-switch 5' adaptor carrying 12 random nucleotides. At least 3 million CDR3-containing paired-end reads were obtained from each sample. The Mint cDNA synthesis kit, primed by a TRBC-specific oligonucleotide, was used to synthesize first-strand cDNA from all RNA. Following uracil-DNA glycosylase treatment, a first 18-cycle PCR with universal primers M1SS and BC2_uni_R was performed on all cDNA. As for the authors' bioinformatics: For normalization, 1 million high-quality reads, each with a distinct molecular identifier, were randomly selected from each sample. Instead of being binned into consensus sequences, reads with shared molecular identifiers were discarded. MiTCR, with a Q25 quality threshold and the strictest error-elimination algorithm, was used for CDR3 identification, clonotype clustering and error correction. Lower-bound total TCR beta diversity was estimated with a nonparametric unseen species model using Euler transformation. The public reads were reprocessed in TCRdb via fastp at Q25 and MiXCR, keeping in-frame beta chains. Each entry merges the rows of one CDR3 protein and shows their most common DNA and genes. V and J calls and clone size were set by TCRdb, not the authors. The sample includes 1.5 million to 2 million distinct CDR3 sequences, with 28% observed a single time. The leading ten clones occupy roughly 8% of the sample.

Note on this clonotype: What antigen it recognizes has not been identified. Base-call qualities are not available, and no considerably larger clone is one nucleotide away.

This receptor was identified in a woman in her twenties or thirties in good health. Sequenced material: blood. The chain joins TRBV6-1 to TRBJ2-1, with TRBD2 matching 11 junction bases. This receptor has the CDR3 CASRAWGLAGGGDEQFF. The DNA reads TGTGCCAGCAGGGCCTGGGGCCTAGCGGGGGGCGGGGATGAGCAGTTCTTC.